Listed below are T cell receptor beta chains from one sample, sequenced in a study of blood T cells in healthy people across ages. TCRdb fed the 5' RACE reads into MiXCR, producing one record per CDR3 protein. The sample holds around 820,000 distinct CDR3 sequences; more than 20% are singletons and the top ten take approximately 3.7%. The sample was also reused in another study, on T cells of mothers and their children.

The sample was blood. The receptors stem from a boy aged 5 to 17 in good health. Both conserved end residues are trimmed from each CDR3. Expanded clones are given a class, and other clones once, few, many or no size at all.

TRBV15 | NA | ATSKARPYEQY
TRBV6-2/TRBV6-3 | NA | ASRHYSGGEQY
TRBV3-1 | NA | ASSHGELVMGLFSSYNEQF
TRBV29-1 | NA | SVGGTGTYYGYT
TRBV7-2 | NA | ASSSGRTSGRSSYNEQF
TRBV13 | few | ASSWGSAEHNEQF
TRBV24-1 | NA | ATSEGGRSTDTQY
TRBV5-1 | few | ASSLGGRDQPQH
TRBV18 | NA | ASSPLRLMGEKLF
TRBV15 | NA | ATSTPRDYHNEQF
TRBV7-8 | NA | ASSPDMAGSSSEQY
TRBV28 | few | ASEFRAGAYEQY
TRBV6-2/TRBV6-3 | few | ASRLTSLVVSEQF
TRBV6-2/TRBV6-3 | NA | ASSYLGPDYEQY
TRBV4-2 | NA | ASSQVATEAF
TRBV5-1 | few | ASSWNREVGELF
TRBV20-1 | NA | SAPRRQGFQPQH
TRBV4-1 | NA | ASSQGVAGGPYIQY
TRBV28 | NA | ASSLGATAMVGDTQY
TRBV14 | few | ASKGTGYNSPLH
TRBV28 | few | ASSNREGRFDYGYT
TRBV14 | NA | ASRGTANYEQY
TRBV28 | NA | ASSLWGVYEQY
TRBV4-3 | few | ASSPVAGLGSEQF
TRBV5-8 | few | ASSYGAGVDQPQH
TRBV7-9 | few | ARSLAQPRETQY
TRBV5-5 | few | ASSLLTSDYEQY
TRBV20-1 | NA | SARDYQAVYQETQY
TRBV4-2 | NA | ASRLSDTGELF
TRBV15 | NA | ATSRETGAAGTQY
TRBV6-6 | NA | ASSLLNQGEQY
TRBV7-9 | NA | ASSYLIRSGGAGETQY
TRBV20-1 | NA | SASGRLRYNEQF
TRBV13 | few | ASSLAAMYLRDTGELF
TRBV5-1 | few | ASRSDANTGELF
TRBV4-1 | NA | ASSQAIGSGNIQY
TRBV28 | NA | ASSLVEGSVEAF
TRBV7-9 | many | ASSSRTGNTEAF
TRBV27 | NA | ASSLSRVPGNTIY
TRBV6-2/TRBV6-3 | NA | ASRHRDSLF
TRBV2 | NA | ASRGGLAGTKQF
TRBV9 | NA | ASSVGTWETQY
TRBV27 | few | ASSPGTSHTEAF
TRBV27 | NA | ASRTLSGGAADTQY
TRBV7-2 | once | ASSLNWGPKYEQY
TRBV12-3/TRBV12-4 | NA | ASSLRVGPNSPLH
TRBV5-6 | NA | ASGQMGQGADEQY